Below are 26 T cell receptor beta chains sequenced from a single sample in a study of OX40 agonist ivuxolimab in advanced cancers. The method was immunoSEQ multiplex PCR; TCRdb's version includes in-frame clones alone and lacks a portion of them. This sample has some 60,000 clones, with about 85% found just once. This specimen was CD4+ or CD8+ T cells sorted from blood, taken in a trial of the OX40 agonist ivuxolimab. The source of these receptors is an adult with an advanced solid tumor such as melanoma, head and neck, liver or kidney cancer.

This clone was seen only once. The gene calls are TRBV28 and TRBJ1-4, with D maybe TRBD1 (5 bases). Germline V CDR1 and CDR2: MDHEN, SYDVKM. The CDR3 sequence is 15 residues long. Trimming pared 5 bases from V and 7 bases from J, leaving 17 bases between. The CDR3 spells CASSPSGPFSEKLFF. The CDR3, as DNA: TGTGCCAGCAGTCCCTCGGGACCTTTCAGTGAAAAACTGTTTTTT. Combining the CDR3 with reference TRBV28 and TRBJ1-4 gives the whole variable domain DVKVTQSSRYLVKRTGEKVFLECVQDMDHENMFWYRQDPGLGLRLIYFSYDVKMKEKGDIPEGYSVSREKKERFSLILESASTNQTSMYLCASSPSGPFSEKLFFGSGTQLSVL.

This CDR3 reads CASSRRGDGNQPQHF. CDR3 DNA sequence: TGTGCCAGCAGTCGCAGGGGTGACGGCAATCAGCCCCAGCATTTT. The chain uses TRBV28 and TRBJ1-5, with a weak D call TRBD1 (6 bases). The CDR3 is 15 residues long. Per germline, CDR1 MDHEN and CDR2 SYDVKM. V lost 5 bases, J lost 2 bases, and 13 bases lay in between.

This clone occurred once. The chain joins TRBV29-1 to TRBJ1-2; TRBD1 agrees at 7 bases. Germline V CDR1 and CDR2: SQVTM, ANQGSEA. J was trimmed by 6 bases and V by 1 base; bases with no gene match: 5. The CDR3 covers 13 residues. This CDR3 is CSVEGQGVDGYTF. The CDR3 DNA follows: TGCAGCGTTGAAGGACAGGGAGTAGATGGCTACACCTTC.

The rearrangement links TRBV25-1 to TRBJ2-7; D gene uncertain. The CDR3 has 13 amino acids. Germline CDR1 reads MGHDK; CDR2 reads SYGVNS. Between the trimmed V and J ends, which lost 4 bases and 3 bases, there was a span of 10 bases. As DNA, the CDR3 is TGTGCCAGCAGTGCCCAGTCGTACTACGAGCAGTACTTC. It codes for CASSAQSYYEQYF.

The chain is built from TRBV2 and TRBJ1-4; D possibly corresponds to TRBD1 (6 bases). The CDR3 sequence is 13 residues long. Between the trimmed V and J ends, which lost 4 bases and 8 bases, there was a span of 11 bases. Germline lookup yields CDR1 SNHLY and CDR2 FYNNEI. CDR3 amino acids: CASSVRGGEKLFF. CDR3 sequence (DNA): TGTGCCAGCAGTGTCAGGGGCGGAGAAAAACTGTTTTTT.

The CDR3 DNA sequence: TGTGCCAGCAGCTTGGCGGACACCTACGAGCAGTACTTC. It is translated as CASSLADTYEQYF. The V gene is TRBV7-3, the J gene TRBJ2-7; D possibly corresponds to TRBD1 (5 bases). Trimming shortened V by 3 bases and J by 2 bases, and 8 bases separated the two germline ends. The CDR3 is 13 residues long. Germline CDR1 reads SGHTA; CDR2 reads FQGTGA.

The chain employs TRBV5-1 and TRBJ2-7; D is uncertain. This CDR3 comprises 14 residues. Trimming removed 1 base from V and 6 bases from J, with 14 bases in between. Per the germline V gene, CDR1 is SGHRS and CDR2 is YFSETQ. DNA of the CDR3: TGCGCCAGCAGCTTGTTGTCCAGTCTTCCCGAGCAGTACTTC. Protein product: CASSLLSSLPEQYF.

The rearrangement uses TRBV5-1 and TRBJ2-3, with TRBD1 matching over 11 bases. The CDR3 spans 16 residues. In germline, CDR1 is SGHRS, CDR2 YFSETQ. V lost 4 bases and J lost 4; bases outside the gene matches: 8. The CDR3 loop is CASSRSPGQGADTQYF. As DNA, the CDR3 is TGCGCCAGCAGCCGCTCACCGGGACAGGGGGCAGATACGCAGTATTTT.

The chain carries TRBV6-6 and TRBJ1-5; D uncertain. The germline V and J ends were trimmed by 4 bases and 1 base, with 14 bases remaining between them. The CDR3 is 16 residues long. Germline loops: CDR1 MNHNY, CDR2 SVGAGI (reference sequence). The CDR3 DNA sequence: TGTGCCAGCAGTTTCCTGGGTTGGGGAAGCAATCAGCCCCAGCATTTT. This encodes CASSFLGWGSNQPQHF.

This clone was counted between two and nine times. The rearrangement links TRBV7-2 to TRBJ2-3; the D gene could be TRBD1 or TRBD2 (5 bases each). The CDR3 spans 18 residues. With 7 bases removed from V and 1 base from J, the gap between germline ends came to 24 bases. Germline V gene lookup returns CDR1 SGHTA and CDR2 FQGNSA. The CDR3 DNA reads as TGTGCCAGCAACAACCCGACCGGGGCAGGCCTTCGCACAGATACGCAGTATTTT. Amino acids: CASNNPTGAGLRTDTQYF.

In its sample, this clone was seen once. The V gene is TRBV6-5, the J gene TRBJ2-1, with D possibly TRBD1 on 7 matching bases. CDR3 length: 15 amino acids. Looked up from germline, CDR1 is MNHEY and CDR2 is SVGAGI. Trimming pared 2 bases from V and 6 bases from J, leaving 14 bases between. CDR3 residues: CASSYERQGLNEQFF. The CDR3 DNA follows: TGTGCCAGCAGTTACGAGAGACAGGGACTCAATGAGCAGTTCTTC.

V and J are TRBV27 and TRBJ2-3; no clear D gene. With 2 bases removed from V and 4 bases from J, the gap between germline ends came to 10 bases. The germline CDR1 and CDR2 sequences are MNHEY and SMNVEV (reference sequence). The CDR3 runs 14 residues. CDR3 region: CASSLSLRPDTQYF. The DNA for the CDR3 is TGTGCCAGCAGTTTAAGTCTCAGGCCAGATACGCAGTATTTT.

This sequence joins TRBV5-8 and TRBJ2-7; the D is unclear. CDR1 SGHTS and CDR2 YDEGEE come from the germline V gene. The CDR3 spans 13 residues. Trimming left V 1 base short and J 3 bases short, with 8 bases between. The CDR3 spells CASSLFVGYEQYF. CDR3 sequence (DNA): TGTGCCAGCAGCTTGTTTGTGGGCTACGAGCAGTACTTC.

The V and J genes are TRBV19 and TRBJ2-5, with unresolved D. The J call is in doubt because the DNA end fits TRBJ2-7 better. The CDR3 has 13 amino acids. The germline CDR1 and CDR2 sequences are LNHDA and SQIVND (reference sequence). The CDR3 nucleotides are TGTGCCAGTAGTATAAGTCCTCTCTACGAGCAGTACTTC. As protein: CASSISPLYEQYF.

The chain couples TRBV5-5 to TRBJ2-7, with D perhaps matching TRBD2 (6 bases). V was trimmed by 4 bases and J by 0 bases, leaving 14 bases between them. Germline V gene lookup returns CDR1 SGHKS and CDR2 YYEKEE (reference sequence). This CDR3 is 15 amino acids long. DNA of the CDR3: TGTGCCAGCAGCGTTAGCGGCCCAAGCTCCTACGAGCAGTACTTC. Its translation is CASSVSGPSSYEQYF.

V usage is TRBV6-1 and J usage is TRBJ2-5; 7 bases agree with TRBD1. The CDR3 runs 17 residues. V was pared by 1 base and J by 0 bases, with 8 bases of the junction left unmatched. In germline, CDR1 is MNHNS, CDR2 SASEGT. This CDR3 reads CASSEEVWGQNQETQYF. CDR3 in DNA: TGTGCCAGCAGTGAAGAGGTGTGGGGACAGAACCAAGAGACCCAGTACTTC.

The J gene is TRBJ2-5, the V gene TRBV28, with 14 nucleotides matching TRBD2. V gave up 3 bases and J gave up 4 bases; unmatched junction bases: 10. The CDR3 loop spans 18 amino acids. Germline CDR1 MDHEN, CDR2 SYDVKM. As DNA, the CDR3 is TGTGCCAGCAGTTTCCGGACTAGCGGGAGGCGCACTCGAGAGACCCAGTACTTC. Protein: CASSFRTSGRRTRETQYF.

This chain connects TRBV5-1 to TRBJ1-6; 9 bases align to TRBD1. Trimming at V came to 4 bases and at J to 9 bases, leaving 14 bases not matched to a gene. The CDR3 runs 17 residues. CDR1 and CDR2 from the germline V gene are SGHRS and YFSETQ. The CDR3 nucleotides read TGCGCCAGCAGCCCCAACCCGGACAGGGGATCTGTTTCACCCCTCCACTTT. Translating it yields CASSPNPDRGSVSPLHF.

The genes are TRBV7-8 and TRBJ1-2, with D perhaps TRBD1 (5 bases). From germline, CDR1 is SGHVS and CDR2 FQNEAQ. The CDR3 spans 14 residues. V lost 1 base and J lost 6, with 12 bases in between. CDR3 coding DNA: TGTGCCAGCAGCTTAGTCGGGACTGCTCATGGCTACACCTTC. Residues: CASSLVGTAHGYTF.

The chain links TRBV28 to TRBJ2-7; no clear D. V shed 8 bases and J shed 2 bases, with 10 bases lying between them. The germline V gene has CDR1 MDHEN and CDR2 SYDVKM. This CDR3 contains 12 residues. DNA of the CDR3: TGTGCCAGCTCAGGTGGGCCCTACGAGCAGTACTTC. It codes for CASSGGPYEQYF.

The chain employs TRBV7-2 and TRBJ2-7, with D unresolved. CDR3 length: 17 amino acids. Germline CDR1 reads SGHTA; CDR2 reads FQGNSA. V was trimmed by 1 base and J by 0 bases, leaving 16 bases between them. CDR3 sequence reads: CASSLGGGQSSSYEQYF. CDR3 coding DNA: TGTGCCAGCAGCTTAGGGGGTGGGCAGTCTAGCTCCTACGAGCAGTACTTC.

The chain joins TRBV6-5 to TRBJ1-6; D is undetermined. Looked up from germline, CDR1 is MNHEY and CDR2 is SVGAGI. This CDR3 comprises 13 residues. V lost 2 bases and J 8 bases, leaving 7 bases between the germline ends. CDR3 amino acids: CASSYAVDSPLHF. The CDR3 bases are TGTGCCAGCAGTTACGCGGTCGATTCACCCCTCCACTTT.

The rearrangement links TRBV10-3 to TRBJ2-3, with 11 bases lining up with TRBD2. The V segment lost 4 bases and the J segment 2 bases; nucleotides outside the gene matches: 11. Germline-derived CDR1 and CDR2 are ENHRY and SYGVKD. The CDR3 covers 18 residues. CDR3 nucleotide sequence: TGTGCCATCAGTGTAGGGCCCCTAGCGGGAGGTATCACAGATACGCAGTATTTT. The encoded protein is CAISVGPLAGGITDTQYF.

This clone has a handful of counts. This chain uses TRBV5-6 with TRBJ2-3; D gene ambiguous. The germline gives CDR1 SGHDT, CDR2 YYEEEE. This CDR3 region has 15 residues. Trimming left V 4 bases short and J 6 bases short, with 18 bases between. Here the CDR3 DNA reads TGTGCCAGCAGCAGACTGACACGACTGCGGGATACGCAGTATTTT. It encodes CASSRLTRLRDTQYF.

The rearrangement uses TRBV15 and TRBJ2-3; the match to TRBD2 covers 9 bases. Germline values: CDR1 LNHNV, CDR2 YYDKDF (reference sequence). This CDR3 region has 15 residues. Trimming removed 0 bases from V and 6 bases from J; junction bases left unmatched: 4. The CDR3 region is CATSRDRTSADTQYF. CDR3 DNA: TGTGCCACCAGCAGAGATCGGACTAGCGCCGATACGCAGTATTTT.

This chain uses TRBV6-5 with TRBJ2-7; TRBD1 is a possible D gene (5 bases). This CDR3 has 14 amino acids. V gave up 6 bases and J gave up 5 bases, with 17 bases separating them. The germline V gene has CDR1 MNHEY and CDR2 SVGAGI. The CDR3 DNA follows: TGTGCCAGCAGACAGGCCTGGTCCAGGGACGAGCAGTACTTC. It is translated as CASRQAWSRDEQYF.